These 17 T cell receptor beta chains were all obtained from the same sample, sequenced in a study of blood T cell repertoires in COVID-19. The repertoire was sequenced with immunoSEQ multiplex PCR; TCRdb's copy has only in-frame clones and lacks some. The sample lists around 400,000 clones; 83% were seen once. The sample taken for sequencing was PBMCs or T cells enriched from blood (not recorded which). The receptor set was obtained from a woman in her 50s who had recovered from COVID-19.

This chain uses TRBV7-2 with TRBJ2-1; TRBD2 agrees at 8 bases. The CDR3 extends over 17 amino acids. Germline trimming cut 1 base from V and 9 bases from J; bases unmatched to any gene: 14. CDR1 is SGHTA, CDR2 FQGNSA, per germline. In DNA, the CDR3 is TGTGCCAGCAGCTTAGGGGCGGGAGGCCCCCAAATTGGTGAGCAGTTCTTC. This gives the protein CASSLGAGGPQIGEQFF.

V and J are TRBV7-2 and TRBJ2-1; 10 bases agree with TRBD2. This CDR3 contains 17 residues. The junction had 18 bases not matched to a gene; V was cut back by 7 bases and J by 9 bases. Germline values: CDR1 SGHTA, CDR2 FQGNSA. CDR3 DNA sequence: TGTGCCAGCACCGAAAGTGGTGGGCTAGCGGGAGTGGGTGAGCAGTTCTTC. Translation: CASTESGGLAGVGEQFF. Supplemented by reference TRBV7-2 and TRBJ2-1, the full variable domain reads GAGVSQSPSNKVTEKGKDVELRCDPISGHTALYWYRQSLGQGLEFLIYFQGNSAPDKSGLPSDRFSAERTGGSVSTLTIQRTQQEDSAVYLCASTESGGLAGVGEQFFGPGTRLTVL.

On this clone: Other DNA sequences within the sample encode an identical CDR3. The V gene is TRBV3-1 (or the pseudogene TRBV3-2), the J gene TRBJ2-7, with D perhaps TRBD2 (5 bases). With 0 bases removed from V and 4 bases from J, the gap between germline ends came to 10 bases. Germline lookup yields CDR1 LGHDT and CDR2 YNNKEL (reference sequence). This CDR3 is 14 amino acids long. CDR3 residues: CASSQDPGNYEQYF. The CDR3 nucleotides are TGTGCCAGCAGCCAAGATCCCGGGAATTACGAGCAGTACTTC.

The chain combines TRBV4-1 with TRBJ2-3; 8 positions agree with TRBD2. With V trimmed by 0 bases and J by 1 base, 9 bases remained unmatched. CDR3 length: 18 amino acids. The germline CDR1 and CDR2 sequences are MGHRA and YSYEKL. The CDR3 is CASSQDPREGWGTDTQYF. The CDR3 bases are TGCGCCAGCAGCCAAGACCCCCGGGAGGGGTGGGGCACAGATACGCAGTATTTT.

This rearrangement joins TRBV4-2 to TRBJ1-2, with 8 bases that match TRBD1. Germline-derived CDR1 and CDR2 are LGHNA and YNFKEQ. Unmatched junction bases numbered 11, after V lost 0 bases and J lost 8 bases. CDR3 size: 16 residues. The CDR3 region is CASSQDPQGARHGYTF. The CDR3 DNA reads as TGTGCCAGCAGCCAAGACCCCCAGGGGGCGCGTCACGGCTACACCTTC.

This clone was counted once. The rearrangement uses TRBV5-6 and TRBJ1-6; D not resolved. This CDR3 has 15 residues. Trimming stripped 0 bases from V and 9 bases from J, with 13 bases between. Germline-derived CDR1 and CDR2 are SGHDT and YYEEEE. The CDR3 nucleotides are TGTGCCAGCAGCTTGGAGGCGGCCCCGGGTTCACCCCTCCACTTT. This translates into CASSLEAAPGSPLHF. The whole variable domain, filled in from reference TRBV5-6 and TRBJ1-6, reads DAGVTQSPTHLIKTRGQQVTLRCSPKSGHDTVSWYQQALGQGPQFIFQYYEEEERQRGNFPDRFSGHQFPNYSSELNVNALLLGDSALYLCASSLEAAPGSPLHFGNGTRLTVT.

CDR3 bases: TGTGCCAGCAGCGTGACCGGGTCGGCAGGGGGACATGGCTACACCTTC. As protein: CASSVTGSAGGHGYTF. J is TRBJ1-2 and V is TRBV9; 7 nucleotides agree with TRBD1. V trimming: 2 bases; J trimming: 6 bases; junction bases outside the gene matches: 13. CDR3 length: 16 residues. CDR1 is SGDLS and CDR2 is YYNGEE in the germline V gene. Drawing the rest from reference TRBV9 and TRBJ1-2, the complete variable domain is DSGVTQTPKHLITATGQRVTLRCSPRSGDLSVYWYQQSLDQGLQFLIQYYNGEERAKGNILERFSAQQFPDLHSELNLSSLELGDSALYFCASSVTGSAGGHGYTFGSGTRLTVV.

This clone was detected only once. CDR3 DNA sequence: TGTGCCTGGAGTGTTTCTTCAGGGTTAGATACGCAGTATTTT. Its protein product is CAWSVSSGLDTQYF. V and J are TRBV30 and TRBJ2-3; D possibly corresponds to TRBD1 (5 bases). The CDR3 sequence is 14 residues long. V lost 0 bases and J lost 5, with 12 bases in between. From germline, CDR1 is GTSNPN and CDR2 SVGIG (reference sequence).

This clone was counted only a few times. The chain links TRBV4-1 to TRBJ1-2; 12 positions match TRBD1. The germline gives CDR1 MGHRA, CDR2 YSYEKL. The CDR3 runs to 16 residues. The V gene end was trimmed by 1 base and the J gene end by 3 bases; junction bases not matched to a gene: 3. CDR3 sequence (DNA): TGCGCCAGCAGCCAAGCGGGACAGGGGGCTTACTATGGCTACACCTTC. As protein: CASSQAGQGAYYGYTF.

V and J are TRBV18 and TRBJ1-1, with a weak D call TRBD1 (6 bases). Looked up from germline, CDR1 is KGHSH and CDR2 is LQKENI. The V gene lost 3 bases and the J gene lost 1 base, with 15 bases spanning the gap. This CDR3 has 16 residues. The CDR3 spells CASSPGQRPTNTEAFF. The CDR3 DNA follows: TGTGCCAGCTCACCCGGACAGCGGCCTACGAACACTGAAGCTTTCTTT.

This clone was seen more than once but under ten times. The chain carries TRBV28 and TRBJ2-7; D is unresolved. CDR3 length: 14 amino acids. Trimming removed 3 bases from V and 7 bases from J, with 16 bases in between. Per germline, CDR1 MDHEN and CDR2 SYDVKM. The CDR3 DNA reads TGTGCCAGCAGTTTCCAGTTGTCCCTGGAGGAGCAGTACTTC. Protein: CASSFQLSLEEQYF.

The V call is TRBV2, the J call TRBJ2-5; D gene uncertain. The V end lost 10 bases, the J end lost 3 bases, and 15 bases lay between the germline ends. The CDR3 is 13 amino acids. Germline CDR1 and CDR2: SNHLY and FYNNEI. The CDR3 here is CATWLEVEETQYF. The CDR3 nucleotides read TGTGCCACCTGGCTTGAGGTCGAAGAGACCCAGTACTTC.

The CDR3 loop is CASSLTSVPTYNEQFF. DNA of the CDR3: TGCGCCAGCAGCCTGACTAGCGTTCCAACCTACAATGAGCAGTTCTTC. The rearrangement uses TRBV5-1 and TRBJ2-1, with 8 positions matching TRBD2. The length of the CDR3 is 16 residues. Losses at the gene ends were 4 bases for V and 2 bases for J; bases not matched to a gene: 8. Looked up from germline, CDR1 is SGHRS and CDR2 is YFSETQ.

This clone was detected ten times or more. J is TRBJ2-7 and V is TRBV5-1; weak D call: TRBD1 (5 bases). This CDR3 comprises 15 residues. Germline CDR1 and CDR2: SGHRS and YFSETQ. Trimming left V 4 bases short and J 6 bases short, with 20 bases between. CDR3 in DNA: TGCGCCAGCAGCCCCCCGGGCAGGGTCCCCTCCGAGCAGTACTTC. Translating it yields CASSPPGRVPSEQYF.

The V call is TRBV7-9, the J call TRBJ2-7; D not certain. V lost 0 bases, J lost 6 bases, and 9 bases lay in between. The V gene's germline CDR1 is SEHNR and CDR2 FQNEAQ (reference sequence). There are 13 residues in the CDR3. The CDR3 reads CASSLATTGEQYF. The CDR3 DNA sequence: TGTGCCAGCAGCTTAGCTACTACGGGCGAGCAGTACTTC. The full variable domain, rest sourced from reference TRBV7-9 and TRBJ2-7, is DTGVSQNPRHKITKRGQNVTFRCDPISEHNRLYWYRQTLGQGPEFLTYFQNEAQLEKSRLLSDRFSAERPKGSFSTLEIQRTEQGDSAMYLCASSLATTGEQYFGPGTRLTVT.

There are a few counts of this clone. This chain connects TRBV5-6 to TRBJ1-1, with D unclear. CDR1 SGHDT and CDR2 YYEEEE come from the germline V gene. Trimming took off 0 bases at V and 1 base at J, with 7 bases between the two ends. The CDR3 covers 14 residues. CDR3 residues: CASSLVLQNTEAFF. CDR3 coding DNA: TGTGCCAGCAGCTTGGTTTTACAGAACACTGAAGCTTTCTTT.

J is TRBJ2-6 and V is TRBV30; 7 positions agree with TRBD1. CDR3 size: 16 residues. Germline V gives CDR1 GTSNPN, CDR2 SVGIG (reference sequence). V dropped 8 bases and J dropped 0; count of bases not matched to a gene: 10. The CDR3 region is CAGQTGSLSGANVLTF. The CDR3, as DNA: TGTGCCGGGCAGACAGGGAGCCTCTCTGGGGCCAACGTCCTGACTTTC.